A selection of T cell receptor beta chains follows, all from one sample in a study of naive and memory T cell subsets. TCRdb reprocessed the 5' RACE reads with MiXCR, giving one entry per CDR3 protein. The sample holds 50,000 to 65,000 distinct CDR3 sequences, under 10% seen once. The receptor set was obtained from a female donor in good health. The CDR3 runs from the conserved cysteine through the conserved F or W. The D gene is left open where the match is weak. Part of the rows lack a size; the others show once, few, many or a class for expanded clones.

J gene | V gene | D gene | clone size | CDR3 DNA | CDR3 protein
TRBJ1-2 | TRBV10-3 | - | - | TGTGCCATCAGTGAGCCACCACCTACAGGGAACTATGGCTACACCTTC | CAISEPPPTGNYGYTF
TRBJ2-7 | TRBV12-3/TRBV12-4 | - | few | TGTGCCAGCAGTCCCCACCCGGGTTCCGAGCAGTACTTC | CASSPHPGSEQYF
TRBJ2-3 | TRBV18 | - | many | TGTGCCAGCTCACCCGCCCTCACAGATACGCAGTATTTT | CASSPALTDTQYF
TRBJ2-1 | TRBV20-1 | - | many | TGCAGTGCTAGAGATAGGAGTAGCCCCTACAATGAGCAGTTCTTC | CSARDRSSPYNEQFF
TRBJ1-3 | TRBV5-1 | - | few | TGCGCCAGCAGCGTTTTTGGGGGAGAAACTGGAAACACCATATATTTT | CASSVFGGETGNTIYF
TRBJ2-2 | TRBV6-2/TRBV6-3 | - | - | TGTGCCAGCAGTCCTACAGACACCGGGGAGCTGTTTTTT | CASSPTDTGELFF
TRBJ1-4 | TRBV28 | - | - | TGTGCCAGCGCCCAACTGGGGGGAGCTAATGAAAAACTGTTTTTT | CASAQLGGANEKLFF
TRBJ2-7 | TRBV7-2 | TRBD1 | few | TGTGCCAGCAGCTTAGCCCCTCCGGGACAGGGGGCCTACGAGCAGTACTTC | CASSLAPPGQGAYEQYF
TRBJ2-2 | TRBV4-3 | - | - | TGCGCCAGCAGCCAAGTGCTGGGAGGGGAGCTGTTTTTT | CASSQVLGGELFF
TRBJ1-1 | TRBV20-1 | - | few | TGCAGTGCCGCGACCCGGGTCAAGGATGAAGCTTTCTTT | CSAATRVKDEAFF
TRBJ1-2 | TRBV12-3/TRBV12-4 | TRBD1 | many | TGTGCCAGCACCCTCGACAGGGGGCTCGGGTACACCTTC | CASTLDRGLGYTF
TRBJ1-4 | TRBV20-1 | - | - | TGCAGTGCTAGCGGGCGGCGTGAAAAACTGTTTTTT | CSASGRREKLFF
TRBJ1-5 | TRBV6-6 | - | - | TGTGCCAGCAGTTATTGGGTACAAGAGGCCCTTTTTTTT | CASSYWVQEALFF
TRBJ1-2 | TRBV9 | - | few | TGTGCCAGCAGCTTATCCGGTGGCGGCGACACCTTC | CASSLSGGGDTF
TRBJ2-3 | TRBV7-3 | - | few | TGTGCCAGCTCGAGTACCGTCCGGGACAAGCAGTATTTT | CASSSTVRDKQYF
TRBJ2-1 | TRBV18 | - | - | TGTGCCAGCTCACCTGACGGACGAGATTCCTACAATGAGCAGTTCTTC | CASSPDGRDSYNEQFF
TRBJ2-7 | TRBV6-2/TRBV6-3 | TRBD1 | few | TGTGCCAGCAGTGTCACGGGACAGGGATCCTACGAGCAGTACTTC | CASSVTGQGSYEQYF
TRBJ2-5 | TRBV7-2 | - | - | TGTGCCAGCCACGAAACGACAGGCCCGCCTCAGTACTTC | CASHETTGPPQYF
TRBJ1-2 | TRBV25-1 | TRBD1 | many | TGTGCCAGCAGGGGGACAGGGGGTTTGTATGGCTACACCTTC | CASRGTGGLYGYTF
TRBJ1-3 | TRBV28 | TRBD1 | few | TGTGCCAGCAGCTTAACCGGGACAGGGATATTTGGAAACACCATATATTTT | CASSLTGTGIFGNTIYF
TRBJ2-2 | TRBV2 | - | few | TGTGCCAGCATTGAAGGACAGAGGGGGACCGGGGAGCTGTTTTTT | CASIEGQRGTGELFF
TRBJ2-3 | TRBV19 | TRBD1 | many | TGTGCCAGTAGTATAGGGGGCAGGGGGCGAGATACGCAGTATTTT | CASSIGGRGRDTQYF
TRBJ2-2 | TRBV28 | - | many | TGTGCCAGCAGTTTATCCGATCGGGACCGACCCGGGGAGCTGTTTTTT | CASSLSDRDRPGELFF
TRBJ2-2 | TRBV7-8 | - | many | TGTGCCAGCAGCTTAGGGGCGGGATTGGGCACCGGGGAGCTGTTTTTT | CASSLGAGLGTGELFF
TRBJ2-5 | TRBV5-1 | - | - | TGCGCCAGCAGCTTGGTGGGAACAGGCCAAGAGACCCAGTACTTC | CASSLVGTGQETQYF
TRBJ2-5 | TRBV4-3 | TRBD2 | few | TGCGCCAGCAGCCAAGTCGCGACGGCTGGCGGGGGTCCACAAGAGACCCAGTACTTC | CASSQVATAGGGPQETQYF
TRBJ1-1 | TRBV4-2 | TRBD1 | - | TGTGCCAGCAGCCAAGACAGGGGGTACCCTATGAACACTGAAGCTTTCTTT | CASSQDRGYPMNTEAFF
TRBJ2-3 | TRBV19 | - | - | TGTGCCAGTAGTATGTACGGATCAGGAGGCACAGATACGCAGTATTTT | CASSMYGSGGTDTQYF
TRBJ2-1 | TRBV7-9 | TRBD2 | few | TGTGCCGGCGACCCGGGACTATCGTACAATGAGCAGTTCTTC | CAGDPGLSYNEQFF
TRBJ2-3 | TRBV13 | - | - | TGTGCCAGCAGCTTAGGCCGAGAGACAGATACGCAGTATTTT | CASSLGRETDTQYF
TRBJ1-6 | TRBV15 | TRBD1 | - | TGTGCCACCCGGGGACAGTGTCCACCCCTCCACTTT | CATRGQCPPLHF
TRBJ2-6 | TRBV7-3 | - | many | TGTGCCTCCGGAGGGGGCTACTCTGGGGCCAACGTCCTGACTTTC | CASGGGYSGANVLTF
TRBJ2-2 | TRBV7-2 | - | - | TGTGCCAGCAGCTGGAGGGGGGGCGGGGAGCTGTTTTTT | CASSWRGGGELFF
TRBJ1-1 | TRBV12-3/TRBV12-4 | - | - | TGTGCCAGCAGTTTAAGGGTGTGGGGCACTGAAGCTTTCTTT | CASSLRVWGTEAFF
TRBJ1-2 | TRBV6-2/TRBV6-3 | - | - | TGTGCCAGCCTTTCGGCGGACAGCGCGAACTATGGCTACACCTTC | CASLSADSANYGYTF
TRBJ1-2 | TRBV20-1 | TRBD1 | few | TGCAGTGCACATCTACAGGGGGAGGATGGCGACACCTTC | CSAHLQGEDGDTF
TRBJ2-3 | TRBV5-8 | - | few | TGTGCCAGCAGCTTGAGGAGGGGGGTGCCAGATACGCAGTATTTT | CASSLRRGVPDTQYF
TRBJ2-7 | TRBV29-1 | - | few | TGCAGCGGGGGGGACGAGAGCTACGAGCAGTACTTC | CSGGDESYEQYF
TRBJ1-1 | TRBV7-9 | - | - | TGTGCCAGCAGCCCGTTACCAGGGAAGGAGGATGAAGCTTTCTTT | CASSPLPGKEDEAFF
TRBJ1-2 | TRBV27 | TRBD1 | many | TGTGCCAGCAGTTTACGGCAGGGGGCTCACTATGGCTACACCTTC | CASSLRQGAHYGYTF
TRBJ2-3 | TRBV6-5 | TRBD2 | few | TGTGCCAGCAGTTCTAACTACCCCGGGCGGGGGACTAGCACAGATACGCAGTATTTT | CASSSNYPGRGTSTDTQYF
TRBJ1-1 | TRBV6-1 | - | few | TGTGCCAGCAGTGTCGAGGGTTGGAGAACTGAAGCTTTCTTT | CASSVEGWRTEAFF
TRBJ2-2 | TRBV12-3/TRBV12-4 | - | - | TGTGCCAGCAGCCGAACGGGATGTGCCGGGGAGCTGTTTTTT | CASSRTGCAGELFF
TRBJ1-5 | TRBV6-2/TRBV6-3 | - | many | TGTGCCAGCAGTGGACTCAGCGAGCAGCCCCAGCATTTT | CASSGLSEQPQHF
TRBJ2-7 | TRBV12-3/TRBV12-4 | TRBD2 | few | TGTGCCAGCAGTTTCGGGGGGGGCCTAATTTCCTACGAGCAGTACTTC | CASSFGGGLISYEQYF
TRBJ2-1 | TRBV28 | TRBD1 | - | TGTGCCAGCAGACCCCCGCCAGGGGGCTCATCCTACAATGAGCAGTTCTTC | CASRPPPGGSSYNEQFF
TRBJ2-1 | TRBV20-1 | TRBD2 | many | TGCAGTGCTCTCGGGACTAGCGGGGAATCCTACAATGAGCAGTTCTTC | CSALGTSGESYNEQFF
TRBJ1-1 | TRBV12-3/TRBV12-4 | - | many | TGTGCCAGCAGTGTGTTCCTGGAAGCTTTCTTT | CASSVFLEAFF
TRBJ1-1 | TRBV2 | - | - | TGTGCCAGCATCTGGCGGGCGTTAACTGAAGCTTTCTTT | CASIWRALTEAFF
TRBJ1-1 | TRBV6-2/TRBV6-3 | - | - | TGTGCCAGCAGTTACTCTCGGACTGAAGCTTTCTTT | CASSYSRTEAFF